The next 2 T cell receptor beta chains were all read from a single sample in a study of blood T cell repertoires in COVID-19. Using immunoSEQ multiplex PCR, the repertoire was profiled, and TCRdb retains in-frame clones only, with some absent. Seen here are roughly 87,000 clones, around 84% observed once, and the top ten hold around 15%. The sequenced material came from peripheral blood. All receptors come from a woman aged 55 to 70 with acute or convalescent COVID-19.

The V and J genes are TRBV12-3 or TRBV12-4 and TRBJ2-5; D possibly corresponds to TRBD2 (5 bases). The CDR3 loop spans 13 amino acids. The V gene lost 6 bases and the J gene lost 2 bases, with 10 bases spanning the gap. The chain's CDR3 is CASSNRGQETQYF. The CDR3 DNA reads TGTGCCAGCAGCAACCGGGGTCAAGAGACCCAGTACTTC.

The gene calls are TRBV6-5 and TRBJ2-2, with TRBD2 matching 11 bases. J lost 5 bases, V lost 10 bases, and 6 bases had no gene match. The CDR3 loop spans 14 amino acids. The germline CDR1 and CDR2 sequences are MNHEY and SVGAGI. The CDR3 sequence: CATLRLAGTGELFF. The CDR3 DNA reads TGTGCCACCCTTCGACTAGCGGGGACCGGGGAGCTGTTTTTT.